This TCR beta chain was captured in a study of radiation and T cells in renal cell carcinoma. Overall study context: Nephrectomy followed 15 Gy stereotactic body radiation by 4 weeks. General study results and limits: Pretreatment tumor biopsies were lacking, so baseline clonotypes are unknown. Top tumor clonotypes rose in blood 2 weeks post-radiation, then contracted.

The length of the CDR3 is 13 residues. With 5 bases clipped from V and 3 bases from J, the junction kept 1 base outside the gene matches. Germline assignment: CDR1 KGHSH and CDR2 LQKENI. Time point noted: blood 2 weeks post-SBRT. Sample treatment: 15 Gy SBRT to primary tumor, nephrectomy 4 weeks later. Serial blood draws occurred at baseline and 2 and 4 weeks post-SBRT. Concerning this clone itself: The antigen remains undetermined.

The protocol was immunoSEQ multiplex PCR, while the TCRdb copy is restricted to in-frame clones and leaves out a portion. The table shows around 130,000 clones, with approximately 78% occurring only once. The receptor comes from a woman aged 55-70 years with renal cell carcinoma. The sample consisted of blood, taken from a patient whose treatment included radiotherapy and nephrectomy. The rearrangement links TRBV18 to TRBJ2-5; 9 bases map to TRBD1. The CDR3 is CASSGTGKETQYF. CDR3 bases: TGTGCCAGCTCAGGGACAGGGAAAGAGACCCAGTACTTC. The full variable domain, with the rest looked up from reference TRBV18 and TRBJ2-5, is NAGVMQNPRHLVRRRGQEARLRCSPMKGHSHVYWYRQLPEEGLKFMVYLQKENIIDESGMPKERFSAEFPKEGPSILRIQQVVRGDSAAYFCASSGTGKETQYFGPGTRLLVL.